A selection of T cell receptor beta chains follows, all from one sample in a study of cytomegalovirus exposure and HLA in healthy donors. TCRdb's copy holds only in-frame clones and misses some; the assay was immunoSEQ multiplex PCR. The table shows 150,000 to 200,000 clones, with 80% to 85% occurring only once. Sequencing input: PBMCs. These receptor sequences come from a woman aged 18-35 years in good health and CMV-seronegative. Both conserved end residues are part of each CDR3. D genes are given only for firm matches. Not all rows give a size; the values are once, few, many and, for expanded clones, a class.

v_gene,d_gene,abundance,j_gene,CDR3aa,CDR3nt
TRBV2,TRBD2,few,TRBJ2-4,CASSEGASGRKDF,TGTGCCAGCAGTGAAGGGGCTAGCGGGAGGAAGGACTTC
TRBV27,NA,NA,TRBJ1-1,CASSLSSMNTEAFF,TGTGCCAGCAGTTTAAGCTCAATGAACACTGAAGCTTTCTTT
TRBV10-3,TRBD2,NA,TRBJ2-3,CAIRRLSGGTDTQYF,TGTGCCATCAGACGTCTGAGCGGGGGCACAGATACGCAGTATTTT
TRBV27,TRBD2,NA,TRBJ2-1,CVVGTSIGNEQFF,TGTGTAGTAGGGACTAGTATAGGCAATGAGCAGTTCTTC
TRBV4-1,NA,NA,TRBJ2-2,CASSQEFDSSNTGELFF,TGCGCCAGCAGCCAAGAATTCGACAGCTCGAACACCGGGGAGCTGTTTTTT
TRBV6-5,NA,NA,TRBJ2-7,CASSYSRGNYEQYF,TGTGCCAGCAGTTACTCTCGGGGAAACTACGAGCAGTACTTC
TRBV2,TRBD1,NA,TRBJ2-5,CASRATGVEAETQYF,TGTGCCAGCAGGGCAACAGGGGTTGAGGCGGAGACCCAGTACTTC
TRBV9,NA,NA,TRBJ1-4,CASSVGTSTNEKLFF,TGTGCCAGCAGCGTGGGCACCTCAACTAATGAAAAACTGTTTTTT
TRBV7-8,NA,NA,TRBJ1-2,CASSPRPGLGYTF,TGTGCCAGCAGCCCTCGACCGGGTCTGGGCTACACCTTC
TRBV6-5,NA,NA,TRBJ2-1,CASSLGHNEQFF,TGTGCCAGCAGTTTGGGGCACAATGAGCAGTTCTTC
TRBV27,TRBD1,NA,TRBJ1-5,CASRRTGSIDSPQHF,TGTGCCAGCAGAAGGACAGGGAGTATAGATTCGCCCCAGCATTTT
TRBV2,NA,NA,TRBJ2-5,CATRRGREETQYF,TGTGCCACCCGGAGGGGGAGGGAAGAGACCCAGTACTTC
TRBV13,TRBD2,once,TRBJ2-1,CASSPDPGLAGPLNEQFF,TGTGCCAGCAGCCCAGACCCCGGACTAGCGGGACCTTTGAATGAGCAGTTCTTC
TRBV7-9,NA,NA,TRBJ1-3,CASSSIQGAGNTIYF,TGTGCCAGCAGCTCGATACAGGGAGCTGGAAACACCATATATTTT
TRBV6-6,TRBD2,NA,TRBJ2-7,CASSPLAGASTEQYF,TGTGCCAGCAGCCCTCTAGCGGGAGCTTCAACCGAGCAGTACTTC
TRBV6-1,TRBD2,NA,TRBJ2-1,CASSAIRGGNHEQFF,TGTGCCAGCAGCGCTATTCGCGGGGGGAATCATGAGCAGTTCTTC
TRBV5-6,NA,few,TRBJ2-2,CASRYSTGELFF,TGTGCCAGCAGATACTCCACCGGGGAGCTGTTTTTT
TRBV2,NA,NA,TRBJ2-7,CASSEASSSYEQYF,TGTGCCAGCAGTGAAGCCTCGAGCTCCTACGAGCAGTACTTC
TRBV18,NA,NA,TRBJ2-7,CASSPYVGVEFSYEQYF,TGTGCCAGCTCACCATACGTCGGGGTCGAGTTTTCCTACGAGCAGTACTTC
TRBV27,NA,NA,TRBJ2-5,CASSNTSGTQYF,TGTGCCAGCAGCAACACCTCTGGGACCCAGTACTTC
TRBV19,TRBD2,NA,TRBJ2-1,CASSIGLAGGTIYNEQFF,TGTGCCAGTAGTATCGGACTAGCGGGGGGGACCATTTACAATGAGCAGTTCTTC
TRBV10-3,TRBD1,NA,TRBJ2-5,CAISEATGISWETQYF,TGTGCCATCAGTGAAGCGACAGGGATAAGTTGGGAGACCCAGTACTTC
TRBV2,TRBD1,NA,TRBJ2-6,CASAGTGGTGANVLTF,TGTGCCAGTGCCGGGACAGGGGGCACTGGGGCCAACGTCCTGACTTTC
TRBV7-9,TRBD1,NA,TRBJ2-5,CASSLVIRGRETQYF,TGTGCCAGCAGCTTAGTTATCAGGGGGCGAGAGACCCAGTACTTC
TRBV28,NA,NA,TRBJ2-1,CASSLYGRGNEQFF,TGTGCCAGCAGTTTATATGGCCGCGGGAATGAGCAGTTCTTC
TRBV18,NA,NA,TRBJ1-1,CASSAGSRGGEAFF,TGTGCCAGCTCCGCAGGGTCACGCGGTGGGGAAGCTTTCTTT
TRBV27,TRBD2,NA,TRBJ2-1,CASRRLSGRYNEQFF,TGTGCCAGCAGGCGACTTAGCGGGAGATACAATGAGCAGTTCTTC
TRBV6-1,NA,NA,TRBJ2-7,CASSEQASSYEQYF,TGTGCCAGCAGTGAACAGGCAAGCTCCTACGAGCAGTACTTC
TRBV9,NA,NA,TRBJ2-5,CASSATLIPQTQYF,TGTGCCAGCAGCGCAACACTAATTCCGCAGACCCAGTACTTC
TRBV2,NA,NA,TRBJ2-5,CASSPAFAGETQYF,TGTGCCAGCAGTCCCGCCTTCGCAGGAGAGACCCAGTACTTC
TRBV14,NA,NA,TRBJ2-1,CASSQDYLLEQFF,TGTGCCAGCAGCCAGGACTATTTGCTTGAGCAGTTCTTC
TRBV6-1,NA,few,TRBJ2-1,CASKGVLNEQFF,TGTGCCAGCAAGGGGGTATTGAATGAGCAGTTCTTC
TRBV15,NA,NA,TRBJ1-3,CATSRRGERNTIYF,TGTGCCACCAGCAGGCGGGGAGAACGAAACACCATATATTTT
TRBV6-5,NA,NA,TRBJ2-7,CASSTGQWYEQYF,TGTGCCAGCAGTACAGGACAGTGGTACGAGCAGTACTTC
TRBV7-8,TRBD1,NA,TRBJ1-1,CASRPREGAYTEAFF,TGTGCCAGCAGGCCTCGGGAGGGGGCGTACACTGAAGCTTTCTTT
TRBV6-1,TRBD1,NA,TRBJ2-3,CASSEGTGMADTQYF,TGTGCCAGCAGTGAAGGGACAGGGATGGCAGATACGCAGTATTTT
TRBV7-2,NA,NA,TRBJ1-1,CASSFKTGTMNTEAFF,TGTGCCAGCAGCTTCAAGACAGGAACAATGAACACTGAAGCTTTCTTT
TRBV11-2,TRBD2,NA,TRBJ2-4,CASSSRTSGTPAKNIQYF,TGTGCCAGCAGCTCCAGGACTAGCGGCACACCAGCCAAAAACATTCAGTACTTC
TRBV18,TRBD1,NA,TRBJ1-6,CASSHITGTENSPLHF,TGTGCCAGCTCCCACATTACTGGGACAGAAAATTCACCCCTCCACTTT
TRBV27,TRBD2,NA,TRBJ2-1,CASSSIGGGVTHNEQFF,TGTGCCAGCAGTTCCATTGGCGGGGGTGTCACCCACAATGAGCAGTTCTTC
TRBV6-5,TRBD1,NA,TRBJ1-1,CASSFGTGYTEAFF,TGTGCCAGCAGTTTCGGGACAGGGTACACTGAAGCTTTCTTT
TRBV10-3,TRBD1,NA,TRBJ1-4,CAISDRNRGNEKLFF,TGTGCCATCAGTGATAGGAACAGGGGGAATGAAAAACTGTTTTTT
TRBV13,NA,NA,TRBJ2-7,CASSLGDSYEQYF,TGTGCCAGCAGCTTAGGGGACAGCTACGAGCAGTACTTC
TRBV6-6,NA,NA,TRBJ1-1,CASSYSSQNTEAFF,TGTGCCAGCAGTTACTCGAGTCAAAACACTGAAGCTTTCTTT
TRBV2,NA,NA,TRBJ1-5,CASTTEINQPQHF,TGTGCCAGCACGACAGAAATCAATCAGCCCCAGCATTTT
TRBV10-3,NA,once,TRBJ1-1,CAIKTNTEAFF,TGTGCCATCAAAACTAACACTGAAGCTTTCTTT
TRBV7-9,TRBD1,NA,TRBJ2-1,CASSLRGAGTGADEQFF,TGTGCCAGCAGCTTAAGGGGGGCCGGGACAGGGGCCGATGAGCAGTTCTTC
TRBV15,TRBD2,NA,TRBJ2-1,CATSSAAGGKPDEQFF,TGTGCCACCAGCTCAGCAGCGGGGGGAAAACCGGATGAGCAGTTCTTC